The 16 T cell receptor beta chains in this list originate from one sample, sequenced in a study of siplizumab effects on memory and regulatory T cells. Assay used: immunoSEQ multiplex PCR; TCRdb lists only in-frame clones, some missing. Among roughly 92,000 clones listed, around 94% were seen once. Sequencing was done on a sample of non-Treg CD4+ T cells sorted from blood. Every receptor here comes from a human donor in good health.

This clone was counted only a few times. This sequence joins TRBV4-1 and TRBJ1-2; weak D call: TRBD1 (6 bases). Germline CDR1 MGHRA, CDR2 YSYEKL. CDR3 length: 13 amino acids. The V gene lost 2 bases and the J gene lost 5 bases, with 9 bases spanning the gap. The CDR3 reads CASSQQQGYGYTF. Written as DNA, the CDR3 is TGCGCCAGCAGCCAACAACAGGGTTATGGCTACACCTTC.

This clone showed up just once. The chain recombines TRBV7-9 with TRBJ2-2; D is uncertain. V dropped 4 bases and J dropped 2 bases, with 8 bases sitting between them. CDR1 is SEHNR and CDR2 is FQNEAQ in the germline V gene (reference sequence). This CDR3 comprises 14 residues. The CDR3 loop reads CASSSGLNTGELFF. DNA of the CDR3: TGTGCCAGCAGCTCCGGCCTAAACACCGGGGAGCTGTTTTTT.

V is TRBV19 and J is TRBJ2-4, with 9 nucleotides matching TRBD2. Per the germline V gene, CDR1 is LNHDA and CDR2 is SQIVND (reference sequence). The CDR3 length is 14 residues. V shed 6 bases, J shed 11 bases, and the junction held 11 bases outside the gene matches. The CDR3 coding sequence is TGTGCCAGTAGCGAGGGACTAGCAGACTTGTTTCAGTACTTC. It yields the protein CASSEGLADLFQYF.

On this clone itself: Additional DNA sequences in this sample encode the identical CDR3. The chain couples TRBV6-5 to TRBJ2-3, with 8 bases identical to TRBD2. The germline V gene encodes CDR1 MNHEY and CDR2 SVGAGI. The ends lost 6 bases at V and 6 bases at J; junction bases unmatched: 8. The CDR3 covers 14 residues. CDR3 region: CASSLGLAGDTQYF. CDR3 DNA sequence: TGTGCCAGCAGCCTTGGACTAGCTGGCGATACGCAGTATTTT.

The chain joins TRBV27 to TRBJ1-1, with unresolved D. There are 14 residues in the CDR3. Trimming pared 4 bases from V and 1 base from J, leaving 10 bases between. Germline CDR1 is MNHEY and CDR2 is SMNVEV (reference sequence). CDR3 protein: CASSSWSGNTEAFF. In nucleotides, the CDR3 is TGTGCCAGCAGTTCCTGGTCAGGGAACACTGAAGCTTTCTTT.

The CDR3 DNA sequence: TGTGCCAGCCGAGGGCAGCGGGGGCCCCTCACAGATACGCAGTATTTT. Amino acids: CASRGQRGPLTDTQYF. The J gene is TRBJ2-3, the V gene TRBV7-6; TRBD2 matches 8 bases. Trimming cost V 8 bases and J 2 bases; bases outside gene matches: 12. Looked up from germline, CDR1 is SGHVS and CDR2 is FNYEAQ. CDR3 size: 16 residues.

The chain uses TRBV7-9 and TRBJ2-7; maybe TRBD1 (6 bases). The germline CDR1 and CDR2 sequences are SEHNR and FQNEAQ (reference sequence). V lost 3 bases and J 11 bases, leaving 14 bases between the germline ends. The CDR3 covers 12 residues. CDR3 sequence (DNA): TGTGCCAGCAGCTTGGGTACAGGGTTTGAGTACTTC. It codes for CASSLGTGFEYF.

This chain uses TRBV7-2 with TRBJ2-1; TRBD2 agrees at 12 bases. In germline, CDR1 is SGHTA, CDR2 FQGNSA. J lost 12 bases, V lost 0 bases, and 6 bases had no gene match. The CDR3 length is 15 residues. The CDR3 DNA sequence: TGTGCCAGCAGCTTAGCTGCTCTAGCGGGGGGGCCGCAGTTCTTC. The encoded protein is CASSLAALAGGPQFF.

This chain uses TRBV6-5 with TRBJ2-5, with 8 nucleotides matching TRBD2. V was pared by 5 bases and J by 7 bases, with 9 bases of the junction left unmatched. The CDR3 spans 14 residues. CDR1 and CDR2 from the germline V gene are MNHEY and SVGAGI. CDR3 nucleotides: TGTGCCAGCAGTCCGCGGGGGGACCTAGGGACCCAGTACTTC. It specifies CASSPRGDLGTQYF.

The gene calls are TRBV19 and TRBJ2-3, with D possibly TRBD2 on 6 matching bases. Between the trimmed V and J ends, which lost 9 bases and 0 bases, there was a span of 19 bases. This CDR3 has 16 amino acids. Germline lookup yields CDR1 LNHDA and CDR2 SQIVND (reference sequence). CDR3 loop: CASRPGLHSSTDTQYF. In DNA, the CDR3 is TGTGCCAGCCGGCCGGGACTCCATTCTAGCACAGATACGCAGTATTTT.

CDR3 protein: CASSEVGNSPLHF. The CDR3 DNA follows: TGTGCCAGCAGTGAAGTGGGCAATTCACCCCTCCACTTT. The rearrangement links TRBV6-1 to TRBJ1-6; D remains unclear. The germline V and J ends were trimmed by 1 base and 7 bases, with 5 bases remaining between them. The V gene's germline CDR1 is MNHNS and CDR2 SASEGT. This CDR3 is built from 13 residues.

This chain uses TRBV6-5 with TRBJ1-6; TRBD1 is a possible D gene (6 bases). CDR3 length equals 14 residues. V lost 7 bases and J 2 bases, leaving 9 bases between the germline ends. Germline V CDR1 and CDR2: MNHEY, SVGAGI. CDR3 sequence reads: CASKEGAYNSPLHF. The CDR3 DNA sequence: TGTGCCAGCAAGGAGGGGGCCTATAATTCACCCCTCCACTTT.

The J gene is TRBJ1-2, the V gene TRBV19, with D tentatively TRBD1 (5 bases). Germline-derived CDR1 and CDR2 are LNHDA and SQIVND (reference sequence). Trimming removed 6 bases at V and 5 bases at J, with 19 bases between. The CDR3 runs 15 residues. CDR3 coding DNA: TGTGCCAGTAGCCCGTCGGGGGAGGTTGGGTATGGCTACACCTTC. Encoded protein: CASSPSGEVGYGYTF. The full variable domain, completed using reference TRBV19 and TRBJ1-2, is DGGITQSPKYLFRKEGQNVTLSCEQNLNHDAMYWYRQDPGQGLRLIYYSQIVNDFQKGDIAEGYSVSREKKESFPLTVTSAQKNPTAFYLCASSPSGEVGYGYTFGSGTRLTVV.

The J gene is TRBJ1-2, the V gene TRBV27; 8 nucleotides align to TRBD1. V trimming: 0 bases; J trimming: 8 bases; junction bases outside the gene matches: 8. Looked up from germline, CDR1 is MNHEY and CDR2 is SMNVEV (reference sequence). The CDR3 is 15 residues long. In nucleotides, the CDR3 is TGTGCCAGCAGTTTATCCGGACAGGGAGCTGGGGGCTACACCTTC. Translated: CASSLSGQGAGGYTF.

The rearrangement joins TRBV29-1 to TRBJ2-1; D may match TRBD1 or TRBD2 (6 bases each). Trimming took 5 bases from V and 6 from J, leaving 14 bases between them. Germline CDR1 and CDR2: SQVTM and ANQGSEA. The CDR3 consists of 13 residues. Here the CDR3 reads CSVRRGDRNEQFF. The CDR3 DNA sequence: TGCAGCGTTCGTAGGGGGGACCGCAATGAGCAGTTCTTC.

CDR3 residues: CASSERTGGFLNTEAFF. The DNA of the CDR3 is TGTGCCAGCAGCGAAAGGACAGGGGGTTTTCTGAACACTGAAGCTTTCTTT. This chain uses TRBV6-1 with TRBJ1-1; the match to TRBD1 covers 10 bases. The CDR3 runs to 17 residues. The V segment lost 6 bases and the J segment 0 bases; nucleotides outside the gene matches: 10. Germline CDR1 MNHNS, CDR2 SASEGT.